This T cell receptor (beta chain) was documented in a study of CD4 and CD8 cells across lung adenocarcinoma regions. Localized lung adenocarcinoma, a non-small cell lung cancer, affected the donors. The ends lost 2 bases at V and 2 bases at J; junction bases unmatched: 8. Germline V gene lookup returns CDR1 SGHVS and CDR2 FQNEAQ. This CDR3 is built from 16 residues. TCRdb re-called the PCR reads through MiXCR, storing one row per CDR3 protein. The sample has 10,000 or so distinct CDR3 sequences, approximately 55% seen once. The receptor comes from a female donor with lung adenocarcinoma. The CD4 and CD8 labels of this study may be unreliable. V usage is TRBV7-8 and J usage is TRBJ2-5; 7 nucleotides align to TRBD2. The sequenced sample was CD8+ T cells from the margin of a lung tumor. CDR3 DNA sequence: TGTGCCAGCAGCTTAAGGGAGGGCCTCTCTCAAGAGACCCAGTACTTC. It specifies CASSLREGLSQETQYF.